A single sample gave rise to the 11 T cell receptor beta chains below, sequenced in a study of CD8+ T cells in alopecia areata. Regarding treatment: oral pan-JAK inhibitor, 5-10 mg twice daily. cDNA reverse transcribed from extracted RNA served as the sequencing template. The table came from immunoSEQ multiplex PCR; TCRdb's copy has only in-frame clones and leaves some out. Of about 87,000 clones in the sample, around three quarters are singletons; the top ten hold roughly 17%. Sequenced material: CD8+ T cells sorted from blood, taken around week 44, from a patient treated with tofacitinib. The source of these receptors is a human donor with alopecia areata.

The V and J genes are TRBV9 and TRBJ2-1, with D tentatively TRBD1 (5 bases). The CDR3 has 12 residues. Germline lookup yields CDR1 SGDLS and CDR2 YYNGEE. The V and J ends lost 5 bases and 7 bases respectively, with 10 bases between them. CDR3 in amino acids: CASSNQGNEQFF. The CDR3 coding sequence is TGTGCCAGCAGTAATCAGGGAAATGAGCAGTTCTTC. Variable domain in full (rest from reference TRBV9 and TRBJ2-1): DSGVTQTPKHLITATGQRVTLRCSPRSGDLSVYWYQQSLDQGLQFLIQYYNGEERAKGNILERFSAQQFPDLHSELNLSSLELGDSALYFCASSNQGNEQFFGPGTRLTVL.

In its sample, this clone was seen a few times. The V and J genes are TRBV29-1 and TRBJ2-7, with D tentatively TRBD2 (5 bases). Germline V gene sequence: CDR1 SQVTM, CDR2 ANQGSEA. Trimming stripped 3 bases from V and 0 bases from J, with 9 bases between. The CDR3 spans 13 residues. Written as DNA, the CDR3 is TGCAGCGTTGACCGGGAAGACTCCTACGAGCAGTACTTC. This sequence encodes CSVDREDSYEQYF.

The V and J genes are TRBV10-3 and TRBJ2-3; D is ambiguous. The CDR3 is 15 residues long. The V end lost 0 bases, the J end lost 3 bases, and 10 bases lay between the germline ends. Looked up from germline, CDR1 is ENHRY and CDR2 is SYGVKD. CDR3 sequence reads: CAISESGSQTDTQYF. CDR3 sequence (DNA): TGTGCCATCAGTGAGTCTGGTAGCCAGACAGATACGCAGTATTTT.

V gene TRBV4-3 combines with J gene TRBJ1-5; weak D call: TRBD1 (5 bases). Germline CDR1 reads LGHNA; CDR2 reads YSLEER. Trimming pared 0 bases from V and 1 base from J, leaving 16 bases between. CDR3 length: 18 amino acids. The CDR3 DNA is TGCGCCAGCAGCCAAGATCTTTGGGGCAGGGAAAGCAATCAGCCCCAGCATTTT. Its protein is CASSQDLWGRESNQPQHF.

The chain has TRBV6-1 and TRBJ2-3; D gene ambiguous. The CDR3 extends over 13 amino acids. CDR1 is MNHNS and CDR2 is SASEGT in the germline V gene. The V end lost 8 bases, the J end lost 1 base, and 10 bases lay between the germline ends. The CDR3, as DNA: TGTGCCAGCGGCCCCGTGGGCACAGATACGCAGTATTTT. It codes for CASGPVGTDTQYF.

V is TRBV29-1 and J is TRBJ2-7, with D tentatively TRBD1 (5 bases). V lost 1 base to trimming and J lost 4 bases, with 11 bases between them. The CDR3 runs to 13 residues. Germline loops: CDR1 SQVTM, CDR2 ANQGSEA. CDR3 DNA: TGCAGCGTTGAAGGTTTGACAGAATACGAGCAGTACTTC. Amino acid sequence: CSVEGLTEYEQYF.

The rearrangement links TRBV4-3 to TRBJ2-7; D is perhaps TRBD1 (6 bases). The CDR3 extends over 17 amino acids. Trimming stripped 1 base from V and 3 bases from J, with 19 bases between. CDR1 is LGHNA, CDR2 YSLEER, per germline. The CDR3 loop is CASSQAAWAEQGYEQYF. CDR3 DNA: TGCGCCAGCAGCCAAGCCGCCTGGGCAGAACAGGGCTACGAGCAGTACTTC.

V is TRBV6-6 and J is TRBJ2-7; no reliable D call. V gave up 5 bases and J gave up 7 bases, with 15 bases separating them. CDR1 MNHNY and CDR2 SVGAGI come from the germline V gene (reference sequence). The CDR3 sequence is 13 residues long. CDR3 protein: CASSPLGSWEQYF. The DNA for the CDR3 is TGTGCCAGCAGTCCCCTGGGCAGTTGGGAGCAGTACTTC.

V usage is TRBV9 and J usage is TRBJ1-1; TRBD1 matches 8 bases. Germline trimming cut 3 bases from V and 1 base from J; bases unmatched to any gene: 8. This CDR3 contains 16 residues. Germline-derived CDR1 and CDR2 are SGDLS and YYNGEE. The CDR3 protein is CASSDNTGTGNTEAFF. Written as DNA, the CDR3 is TGTGCCAGCAGCGATAACACTGGGACAGGGAACACTGAAGCTTTCTTT.

The J gene is TRBJ1-2, the V gene TRBV7-9, with D tentatively TRBD1 (6 bases). In germline, CDR1 is SEHNR, CDR2 FQNEAQ (reference sequence). V gave up 1 base and J gave up 8 bases, with 14 bases separating them. The CDR3 covers 14 residues. CDR3 bases: TGTGCCAGCAGCTTAGGGGACAACCTGGACGGCTACACCTTC. Translating it yields CASSLGDNLDGYTF.

The chain joins TRBV7-8 to TRBJ2-1; 9 bases line up with TRBD2. Per germline, CDR1 SGHVS and CDR2 FQNEAQ. V trimming: 2 bases; J trimming: 7 bases; junction bases outside the gene matches: 6. The CDR3 is made up of 15 amino acids. CDR3: CASSLLAGAQNEQFF. CDR3 nucleotides: TGTGCCAGCAGCTTATTAGCGGGGGCTCAAAATGAGCAGTTCTTC. Looking up the rest from reference TRBV7-8 and TRBJ2-1 gives the full variable domain: GAGVSQSPRYKVAKRGQDVALRCDPISGHVSLFWYQQALGQGPEFLTYFQNEAQLDKSGLPSDRFFAERPEGSVSTLKIQRTQQEDSAVYLCASSLLAGAQNEQFFGPGTRLTVL.